This is a list of T cell receptor beta chains from one sample in a study of blood T cell repertoires in COVID-19. This table comes from immunoSEQ multiplex PCR, and its TCRdb copy is limited to in-frame clones, with some not included. The data show around 340,000 clones, 89% seen once. Sequencing input: peripheral blood. Receptors originate from a woman aged 55-70 years with COVID-19, enrolled during active disease. Each CDR3 is given with its conserved first and last residue. D genes are given only for firm matches. Where a row states a size, it is once, few, many or the class of an expanded clone; other rows omit it.

D	size	V	J	CDR3	DNA
TRBD1	.	TRBV5-1	TRBJ2-1	CASSLQGMGLYEQFF	TGCGCCAGCAGCTTACAGGGGATGGGGTTATATGAGCAGTTCTTC
TRBD1	.	TRBV30	TRBJ1-1	CAWSGTDRGRMMMNTEAFF	TGTGCCTGGAGCGGGACCGACAGGGGGCGGATGATGATGAACACTGAAGCTTTCTTT
.	.	TRBV19	TRBJ1-2	CASSSTPTPNYGYTF	TGTGCCAGTAGTTCGACACCCACGCCGAACTATGGCTACACCTTC
.	.	TRBV29-1	TRBJ1-4	CSGWFREGNEKLFF	TGCAGCGGTTGGTTCAGGGAAGGGAATGAAAAACTGTTTTTT
TRBD1	.	TRBV7-9	TRBJ2-3	CASSRGTENTQYF	TGTGCCAGCAGCCGAGGGACAGAAAATACGCAGTATTTT
.	.	TRBV19	TRBJ1-2	CASWKAGRDYGYTF	TGTGCCAGTTGGAAGGCGGGGAGGGACTATGGCTACACCTTC
.	.	TRBV19	TRBJ1-1	CASSRRGNTEAFF	TGTGCCAGTAGTAGGCGGGGGAACACTGAAGCTTTCTTT
.	.	TRBV10-1	TRBJ1-4	CASSDSGTSNEKLFF	TGCGCCAGCAGCGATTCCGGGACAAGTAATGAAAAACTGTTTTTT
.	.	TRBV4-1	TRBJ2-7	CASSQDDTGKNWQYF	TGCGCCAGCAGCCAAGACGATACAGGGAAGAATTGGCAGTACTTC
.	.	TRBV28	TRBJ1-4	CASSRFGEKLFF	TGTGCCAGCAGCCGATTCGGGGAAAAACTGTTTTTT
.	.	TRBV4-1	TRBJ1-1	CASNLGGSMNTEAFF	TGCGCCAGCAACCTGGGGGGAAGCATGAACACTGAAGCTTTCTTT
TRBD1	.	TRBV5-4	TRBJ2-3	CASSLRQGSTDTQYF	TGTGCCAGCAGCCTCCGACAGGGGAGCACAGATACGCAGTATTTT
TRBD1	.	TRBV15	TRBJ1-1	CATSRPGQENTEAFF	TGTGCCACCAGCAGGCCCGGACAGGAGAACACTGAAGCTTTCTTT
.	.	TRBV14	TRBJ1-3	CASSQDTGQRNTIYF	TGTGCCAGCAGCCAGGATACGGGACAAAGAAACACCATATATTTT
.	.	TRBV6-5	TRBJ1-1	CASTRQMNTEAFF	TGTGCCAGCACCCGACAGATGAACACTGAAGCTTTCTTT
.	.	TRBV18	TRBJ2-1	CASSPGAEQFF	TGTGCCAGCTCACCGGGAGCTGAGCAGTTCTTC
.	.	TRBV5-1	TRBJ2-5	CASSLQGQETQYF	TGCGCCAGCAGCTTACAGGGTCAAGAGACCCAGTACTTC
TRBD2	.	TRBV4-2	TRBJ2-5	CASSQFGGLAGEGETQYF	TGTGCCAGCAGCCAATTCGGAGGGCTAGCGGGGGAGGGGGAGACCCAGTACTTC
.	once	TRBV2	TRBJ2-5	CASSGTGTTGETQYF	TGTGCCAGCAGTGGTACCGGGACTACAGGGGAGACCCAGTACTTC
TRBD1	.	TRBV5-1	TRBJ1-3	CASSPGTGKDTIYF	TGCGCCAGCAGCCCAGGGACAGGAAAAGACACCATATATTTT
TRBD1	.	TRBV9	TRBJ1-4	CASSVSRGLDEKLFF	TGTGCCAGCAGCGTATCGAGGGGGCTGGATGAAAAACTGTTTTTT
TRBD1	once	TRBV7-9	TRBJ1-3	CASRETGGGNTIYF	TGTGCCAGCAGGGAGACAGGGGGTGGAAACACCATATATTTT